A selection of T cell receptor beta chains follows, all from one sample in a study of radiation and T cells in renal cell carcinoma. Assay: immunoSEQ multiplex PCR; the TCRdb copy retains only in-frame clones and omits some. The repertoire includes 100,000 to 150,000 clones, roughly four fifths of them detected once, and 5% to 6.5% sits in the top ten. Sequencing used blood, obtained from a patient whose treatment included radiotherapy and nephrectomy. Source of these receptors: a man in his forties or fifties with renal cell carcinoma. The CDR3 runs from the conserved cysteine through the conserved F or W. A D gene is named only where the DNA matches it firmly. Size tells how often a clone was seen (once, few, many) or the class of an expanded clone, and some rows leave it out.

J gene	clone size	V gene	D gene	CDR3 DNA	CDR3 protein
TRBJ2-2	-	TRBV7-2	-	TGTGCCAGCAGAGATACCGGGGAGCTGTTTTTT	CASRDTGELFF
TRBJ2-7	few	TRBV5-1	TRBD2	TGCGCCAGCAGCTTGGACCAGCGGGAGGGGGGCGAGCAGTACTTC	CASSLDQREGGEQYF
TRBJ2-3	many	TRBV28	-	TGTGCCAGCAGACTACAGGGCTCTGATACGCAGTATTTT	CASRLQGSDTQYF
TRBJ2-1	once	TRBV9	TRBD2	TGTGCCAGCAGCACCCGGGGGCGGGGGGCGGTAGGTGAGCAGTTCTTC	CASSTRGRGAVGEQFF
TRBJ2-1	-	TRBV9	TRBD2	TGTGCCAGCAGCGTAGATGGGGGACTAGCGGGGGCCCGAGGGCAGTTCTTC	CASSVDGGLAGARGQFF
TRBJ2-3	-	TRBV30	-	TGTGCCTGGAGTGTGGGTGATACGCAGTATTTT	CAWSVGDTQYF
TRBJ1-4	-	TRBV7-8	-	TGTGCCAGCAGCTTCGAGCAAAAACTGTTTTTT	CASSFEQKLFF
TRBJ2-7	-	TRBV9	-	TGTGCCAGCAGCGTATCAGGGGCCCACTCCTACGAGCAGTACTTC	CASSVSGAHSYEQYF
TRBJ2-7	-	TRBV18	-	TGTGCCAGCTCAACCCGGGGCCCCTCCTCCTACGAGCAGTACTTC	CASSTRGPSSYEQYF
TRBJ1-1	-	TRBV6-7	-	TGTGCCAGCAGTTACTCGGCAGCGATGAACACTGAAGCTTTCTTT	CASSYSAAMNTEAFF
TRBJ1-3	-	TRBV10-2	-	TGCGCCAGCAGTGGTGGCAGCTCTGGAAACACCATATATTTT	CASSGGSSGNTIYF
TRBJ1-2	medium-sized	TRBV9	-	TGTGCCAGCAGCGTAGGAAGGGGTTTAGGGGGCTACACCTTC	CASSVGRGLGGYTF
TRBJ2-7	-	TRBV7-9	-	TGTGCCAGCACCAGGACACAGAACCACGAGCAGTACTTC	CASTRTQNHEQYF
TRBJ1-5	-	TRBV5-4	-	TGTGCCAGCAGCTTGGGGGAAGGAGCCGAGCCCCAGCATTTT	CASSLGEGAEPQHF
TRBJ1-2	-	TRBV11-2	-	TGTGCCAGCAGCTTGAGTTGGGGGGATGGCTACACCTTC	CASSLSWGDGYTF
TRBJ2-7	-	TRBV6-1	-	TGTGCCAGCAGTACACCCATGACAGCCCACGAGCAGTACTTC	CASSTPMTAHEQYF
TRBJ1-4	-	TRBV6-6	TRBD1	TGTGCCAGCAGATGGTGGACAGGGGGAAATGAAAAACTGTTTTTT	CASRWWTGGNEKLFF
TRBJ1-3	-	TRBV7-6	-	TGTGCCAGCAGCTTAGAATCTGGGGTATTTGGAAACACCATATATTTT	CASSLESGVFGNTIYF
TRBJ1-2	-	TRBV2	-	TGTGCCAGCACTTCCCAGAGTGGGAGGAGCTATGGCTACACCTTC	CASTSQSGRSYGYTF
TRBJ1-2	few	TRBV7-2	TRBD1	TGTGCCAGCAGCTTAGTAACAGGGGGTGGTGGCTACACCTTC	CASSLVTGGGGYTF
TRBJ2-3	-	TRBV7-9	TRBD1	TGTGCCAGCAGCCCCCTCAGGGGGATCACAGATACGCAGTATTTT	CASSPLRGITDTQYF
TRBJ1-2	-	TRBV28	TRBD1	TGTGCCAGCAGTCCGGGACAGGGGTCATCCGGCTACACCTTC	CASSPGQGSSGYTF
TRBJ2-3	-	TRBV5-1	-	TGCGCCAGCAGCTTGTCAGCGGCGGATAGCACAGATACGCAGTATTTT	CASSLSAADSTDTQYF
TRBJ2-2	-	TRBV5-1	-	TGCGCCAGCAGCTTGGGACAGAACACCGGGGAGCTGTTTTTT	CASSLGQNTGELFF